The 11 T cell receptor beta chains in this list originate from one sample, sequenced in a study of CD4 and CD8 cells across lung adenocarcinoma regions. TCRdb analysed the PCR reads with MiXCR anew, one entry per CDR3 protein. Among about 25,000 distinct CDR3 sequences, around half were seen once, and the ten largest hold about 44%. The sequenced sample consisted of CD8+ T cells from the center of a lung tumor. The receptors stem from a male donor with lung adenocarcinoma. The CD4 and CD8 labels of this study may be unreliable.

CDR3 in DNA: TGCGCCAGCAGGGACCGGACGGACAATGAGCAGTTCTTC. Amino acids: CASRDRTDNEQFF. V usage is TRBV10-2 and J usage is TRBJ2-1; D gene uncertain. The CDR3 loop spans 13 amino acids. CDR1 is WSHSY, CDR2 SAAADI, per germline. Trimming took off 6 bases at V and 5 bases at J, with 11 bases between the two ends.

The CDR3 nucleotides read TGTGCCAGCAGTGAAGGATGGGGTTCTAATTCACCCCTCCACTTT. Its protein is CASSEGWGSNSPLHF. The chain is built from TRBV6-1 and TRBJ1-6, with D unclear. This CDR3 is 15 amino acids long. Germline lookup yields CDR1 MNHNS and CDR2 SASEGT. Trimming pared 1 base from V and 6 bases from J, leaving 10 bases between.

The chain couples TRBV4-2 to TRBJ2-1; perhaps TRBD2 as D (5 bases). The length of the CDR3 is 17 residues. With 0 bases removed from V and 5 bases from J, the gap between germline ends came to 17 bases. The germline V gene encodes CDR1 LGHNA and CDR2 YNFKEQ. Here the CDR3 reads CASSQDLGGRGNNEQFF. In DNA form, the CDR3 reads TGTGCCAGCAGCCAAGATCTGGGCGGGCGAGGCAACAATGAGCAGTTCTTC.

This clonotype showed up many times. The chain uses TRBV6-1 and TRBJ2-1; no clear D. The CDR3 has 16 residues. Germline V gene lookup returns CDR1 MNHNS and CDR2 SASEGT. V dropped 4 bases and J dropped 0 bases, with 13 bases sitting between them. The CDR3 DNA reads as TGTGCCAGCAGTGGTCTGGCGGTGAGCTCCTACAATGAGCAGTTCTTC. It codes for CASSGLAVSSYNEQFF.

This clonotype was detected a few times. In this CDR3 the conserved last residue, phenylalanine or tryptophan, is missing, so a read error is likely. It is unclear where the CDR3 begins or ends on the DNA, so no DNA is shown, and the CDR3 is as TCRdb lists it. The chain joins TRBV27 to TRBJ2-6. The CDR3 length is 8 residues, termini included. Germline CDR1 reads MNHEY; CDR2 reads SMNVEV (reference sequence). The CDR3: CASSLRTP.

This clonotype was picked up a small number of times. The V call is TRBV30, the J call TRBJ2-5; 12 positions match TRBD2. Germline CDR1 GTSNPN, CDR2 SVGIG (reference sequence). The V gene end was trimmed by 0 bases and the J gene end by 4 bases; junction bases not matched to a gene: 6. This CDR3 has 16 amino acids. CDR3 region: CAWSVPRLAGVETQYF. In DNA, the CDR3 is TGTGCCTGGAGTGTACCTCGACTAGCGGGAGTAGAGACCCAGTACTTC.

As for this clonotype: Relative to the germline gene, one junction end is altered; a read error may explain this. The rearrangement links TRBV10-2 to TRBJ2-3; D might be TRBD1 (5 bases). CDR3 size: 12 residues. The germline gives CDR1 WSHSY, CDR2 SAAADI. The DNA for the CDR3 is TGCGCGGGCAGTGGGGCAAAAAATACGCAGTATTTC. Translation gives CAGSGAKNTQYF.

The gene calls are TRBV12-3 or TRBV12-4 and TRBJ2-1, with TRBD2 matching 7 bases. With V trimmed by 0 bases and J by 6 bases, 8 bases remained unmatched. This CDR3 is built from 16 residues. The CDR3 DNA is TGTGCCAGCAGTTTAGCCTTCTGGGTAGCGGGCAATGAGCAGTTCTTC. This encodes CASSLAFWVAGNEQFF.

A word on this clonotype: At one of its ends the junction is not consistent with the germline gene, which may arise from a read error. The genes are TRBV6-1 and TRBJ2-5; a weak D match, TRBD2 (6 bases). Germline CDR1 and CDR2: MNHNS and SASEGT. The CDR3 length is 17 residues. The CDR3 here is CASCKGLGGCGQETQYF. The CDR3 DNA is TGTGCCAGCTGTAAGGGACTCGGGGGTTGTGGCCAAGAGACCCAGTACTTT.

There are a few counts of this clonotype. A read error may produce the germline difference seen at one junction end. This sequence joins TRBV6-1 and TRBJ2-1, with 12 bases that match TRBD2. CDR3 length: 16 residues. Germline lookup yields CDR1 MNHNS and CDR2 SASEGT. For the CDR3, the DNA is TGTGCCAGCAGTGAAACGTGGACTAGCGGGACCGGGGAGCTGTTCTTC. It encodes CASSETWTSGTGELFF.

The CDR3 DNA reads TGTGCCGGCACGGAGCTGCTAGGCAAAAATATGCAGTATTTT. Encoded protein: CAGTELLGKNMQYF. V and J are TRBV6-1 and TRBJ2-4, with D hard to call. The DNA matches TRBJ2-3 better at its end, which makes the J call doubtful. CDR1 is MNHNS, CDR2 SASEGT, per germline. This CDR3 has 14 residues.